This TCR beta chain was profiled in a study of shared T cell receptors in the human thymus. The V segment lost 5 bases and the J segment 7 bases; nucleotides outside the gene matches: 20. The CDR3 extends over 20 amino acids. Germline V gene sequence: CDR1 SGHTA, CDR2 FQGTGA. Only in-frame clones appear in the TCRdb table, and some are missing; sequencing was by immunoSEQ multiplex PCR. The sample has approximately 760,000 clones; approximately 83% are singletons. The same data also contributed to another study, on human thymus T cells.

J is TRBJ2-2 and V is TRBV7-3, with 12 nucleotides matching TRBD2. This clonotype originated in a girl in the first two years of life with a congenital heart defect. The sequencing sample was made of thymocytes. The DNA of the CDR3 is TGTGCCAGCAGCGTAAGGACTAGCGGGGTGCCGAAGCTTTGGAACGGGGAGCTGTTTTTT. This sequence encodes CASSVRTSGVPKLWNGELFF.